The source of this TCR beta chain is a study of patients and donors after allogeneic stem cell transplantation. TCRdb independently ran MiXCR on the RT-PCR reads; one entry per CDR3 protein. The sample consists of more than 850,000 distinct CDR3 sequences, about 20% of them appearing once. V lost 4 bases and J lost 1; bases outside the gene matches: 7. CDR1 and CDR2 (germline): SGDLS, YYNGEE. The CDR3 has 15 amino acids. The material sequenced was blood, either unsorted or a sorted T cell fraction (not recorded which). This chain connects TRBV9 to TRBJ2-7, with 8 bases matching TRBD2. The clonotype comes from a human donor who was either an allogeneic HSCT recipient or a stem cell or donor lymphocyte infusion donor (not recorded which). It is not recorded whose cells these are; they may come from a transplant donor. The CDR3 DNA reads TGTGCCAGCAGCCGGGGGGGGTCCGTATCCTACGAGCAGTACTTC. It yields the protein CASSRGGSVSYEQYF.